This T cell receptor beta chain came from a study of cytomegalovirus exposure and HLA in healthy donors. Study-wide results and caveats: A list of 150 to 200 TCR beta chains associated with cytomegalovirus was given.

This clone was detected only once. Antigen unknown. PCR employed 60 Vbeta and 13 Jbeta primers. TCRdb keeps only in-frame clones here, not all; method: immunoSEQ multiplex PCR. This sample has 110,000 or so clones, with under 80% found just once. V shed 3 bases and J 8 bases; nucleotides not matched to a gene: 12. The CDR3 is 16 residues long. From germline, CDR1 is LGHNA and CDR2 YSLEER. The chain combines TRBV4-3 with TRBJ2-2, with 7 bases matching TRBD1. Material for sequencing was PBMCs. The receptor was derived from a middle-aged woman in good health and CMV-seropositive. CDR3 region: CASSHIAGTEGGELFF. The CDR3 DNA reads TGCGCCAGCAGCCACATCGCCGGGACAGAGGGGGGGGAGCTGTTTTTT.